The 14 T cell receptor beta chains below were found in one sample sequenced in a study of PD-1 blockade in classical Hodgkin lymphoma (dated by TCRdb to 2019 to 2021). Libraries were made using the immunoSEQ multiplex PCR assay. This is the immuneACCESS table as TCRdb keeps it, with only in-frame sequences that have V and J called. A part of the clones is gone; compared with another copy, unresolved V genes explain less than half, and the rest is unexplained. Recorded for this sample are roughly 4,200 clones; approximately 66% of them occurred a single time. The top ten constitute about 9% of the sample. In light of the paper, this sample's time point label describes: cycle 2 day 1 (C2D1) of nivolumab. Every trial patient had relapsed after autologous stem cell transplantation, and cohorts A, B and C differed in prior brentuximab vedotin exposure. Material: peripheral blood mononuclear cells (PBMCs), obtained before the second cycle of nivolumab. The receptors were gathered from a human donor with classical Hodgkin lymphoma.

This clone has only one observation. Other DNA sequences in this sample translate to the same CDR3. The chain has TRBV27 and TRBJ2-7; D is possibly TRBD1 (5 bases). Trimming shortened V by 5 bases and J by 3 bases, and 14 bases separated the two germline ends. The CDR3 consists of 14 residues. Germline CDR1 and CDR2: MNHEY and SMNVEV (reference sequence). The CDR3, as DNA: TGTGCCAGCAGTAGGCAGGGTTTAGGCTACGAGCAGTACTTC. Translated, it gives CASSRQGLGYEQYF.

The chain combines TRBV10-1 with TRBJ1-4, with D uncertain. The CDR3 is 17 amino acids. Germline CDR1 is WNHNN and CDR2 is SYGVQD (reference sequence). V lost 2 bases and J 0 bases, leaving 13 bases between the germline ends. The chain's CDR3 is CASSEVRSAATNEKLFF. The CDR3 DNA reads TGCGCCAGCAGTGAGGTAAGATCGGCCGCAACTAATGAAAAACTGTTTTTT.

V gene TRBV11-2 combines with J gene TRBJ2-1; TRBD2 aligns across 9 bases. There are 15 residues in the CDR3. With V trimmed by 7 bases and J by 4 bases, 8 bases remained unmatched. Germline values: CDR1 SGHAT, CDR2 FQNNGV. The CDR3 coding sequence is TGTGCCAGCAAGAAAAGTAGCGGGAGTTACAATGAGCAGTTCTTC. It is translated as CASKKSSGSYNEQFF.

This rearrangement joins TRBV19 to TRBJ2-7, with 7 bases fitting TRBD1. Germline assignment: CDR1 LNHDA and CDR2 SQIVND (reference sequence). The CDR3 is 15 residues long. Unmatched junction bases numbered 10, after V lost 3 bases and J lost 5 bases. CDR3 DNA sequence: TGTGCCAGTAGTATCTTGGGACAGAGTAGCGACGAGCAGTACTTC. This translates into CASSILGQSSDEQYF.

The chain links TRBV27 to TRBJ2-7; D not certain. The CDR3 is 14 residues long. Trimming left V 5 bases short and J 5 bases short, with 16 bases between. From germline, CDR1 is MNHEY and CDR2 SMNVEV (reference sequence). CDR3 residues: CASSPRVASNEQYF. Here the CDR3 DNA reads TGTGCCAGCAGTCCCCGGGTAGCTTCCAACGAGCAGTACTTC.

The rearrangement links TRBV11-1 to TRBJ2-5, with D possibly being TRBD2 (5 bases). The CDR3 has 15 amino acids. With 5 bases removed from V and 2 bases from J, the gap between germline ends came to 15 bases. From germline, CDR1 is SGHAT and CDR2 FQDESV (reference sequence). The CDR3 nucleotides read TGTGCCAGCAGCCGCGGTGGGAGTAAACAAGAGACCCAGTACTTC. Its protein product is CASSRGGSKQETQYF.

The V call is TRBV27, the J call TRBJ2-1; 13 bases agree with TRBD2. Germline CDR1 reads MNHEY; CDR2 reads SMNVEV (reference sequence). The CDR3 covers 16 residues. The V and J ends lost 4 bases and 3 bases, in that order; junction bases with no gene match: 3. The CDR3 spells CASSWGLAGFYNEQFF. The DNA of the CDR3 is TGTGCCAGCAGTTGGGGACTAGCGGGATTCTACAATGAGCAGTTCTTC.

The chain joins TRBV5-4 to TRBJ2-5; 13 nucleotides match TRBD2. There are 15 residues in the CDR3. Germline V lookup: CDR1 SGHNT, CDR2 YYREEE (reference sequence). The ends lost 4 bases at V and 2 bases at J; junction bases unmatched: 2. The CDR3 is CASSGTSGVQETQYF. The CDR3 DNA reads TGTGCCAGCAGCGGGACTAGCGGGGTACAAGAGACCCAGTACTTC. The variable domain in full, with the rest retrieved from reference TRBV5-4 and TRBJ2-5, is ETGVTQSPTHLIKTRGQQVTLRCSSQSGHNTVSWYQQALGQGPQFIFQYYREEENGRGNFPPRFSGLQFPNYSSELNVNALELDDSALYLCASSGTSGVQETQYFGPGTRLLVL.

This clone showed up just a few times. This CDR3 is CASSHLQGGELFF. CDR3 DNA sequence: TGTGCCAGCAGCCATTTACAAGGCGGGGAGCTGTTTTTT. The chain has TRBV7-9 and TRBJ2-2, with D uncertain. The CDR3 is made up of 13 amino acids. The V gene's germline CDR1 is SEHNR and CDR2 FQNEAQ (reference sequence). The V end lost 5 bases, the J end lost 7 bases, and 11 bases lay between the germline ends. Using reference TRBV7-9 and TRBJ2-2 for the parts outside the CDR3, the full variable domain is DTGVSQNPRHKITKRGQNVTFRCDPISEHNRLYWYRQTLGQGPEFLTYFQNEAQLEKSRLLSDRFSAERPKGSFSTLEIQRTEQGDSAMYLCASSHLQGGELFFGEGSRLTVL.

This clone has more than one count but fewer than ten. The chain joins TRBV30 to TRBJ2-2, with D uncertain. CDR1 GTSNPN and CDR2 SVGIG come from the germline V gene (reference sequence). This CDR3 comprises 11 residues. V dropped 0 bases and J dropped 8 bases, with 4 bases sitting between them. The CDR3 reads CAWSVGGELFF. The CDR3 nucleotides read TGTGCCTGGAGTGTTGGGGGGGAGCTGTTTTTT.

This clone was picked up a small number of times. The gene calls are TRBV18 and TRBJ2-7; 8 bases line up with TRBD1. V was clipped by 6 bases and J by 4 bases; unmatched bases: 11. This CDR3 comprises 15 residues. Germline V gene sequence: CDR1 KGHSH, CDR2 LQKENI. The CDR3 region is CASSQRAGGSYEQYF. CDR3 nucleotide sequence: TGTGCCAGCTCTCAAAGGGCAGGGGGCTCTTACGAGCAGTACTTC.

This chain links TRBV27 with TRBJ2-5; TRBD2 aligns across 16 bases. The J call may be faulty, since TRBJ2-7 better matches the DNA end. The length of the CDR3 is 19 residues. The germline V gene encodes CDR1 MNHEY and CDR2 SMNVEV (reference sequence). CDR3 amino acids: CASSLRPGLAGGISYEQYF. Here the CDR3 DNA reads TGTGCCAGCAGTTTACGGCCGGGACTAGCGGGAGGGATCTCCTACGAGCAGTACTTC.

This chain joins TRBV5-6 and TRBJ2-5; D unresolved. The V gene's germline CDR1 is SGHDT and CDR2 YYEEEE. V lost 0 bases and J lost 3, with 9 bases in between. The CDR3 runs 14 residues. CDR3 DNA: TGTGCCAGCAGCTTGGCCGGCGGCAAAGAGACCCAGTACTTC. Amino acids: CASSLAGGKETQYF.

The chain recombines TRBV7-8 with TRBJ1-1, with TRBD1 matching over 10 bases. Germline CDR1 and CDR2: SGHVS and FQNEAQ. After removal of 2 bases from V and 6 bases from J, the junction contained 15 bases not matched to a gene. The CDR3 spans 18 residues. The CDR3 is CASSLRGNRQGAVAEAFF. DNA for the CDR3: TGTGCCAGCAGCTTACGGGGGAACCGACAGGGGGCCGTCGCTGAAGCTTTCTTT.